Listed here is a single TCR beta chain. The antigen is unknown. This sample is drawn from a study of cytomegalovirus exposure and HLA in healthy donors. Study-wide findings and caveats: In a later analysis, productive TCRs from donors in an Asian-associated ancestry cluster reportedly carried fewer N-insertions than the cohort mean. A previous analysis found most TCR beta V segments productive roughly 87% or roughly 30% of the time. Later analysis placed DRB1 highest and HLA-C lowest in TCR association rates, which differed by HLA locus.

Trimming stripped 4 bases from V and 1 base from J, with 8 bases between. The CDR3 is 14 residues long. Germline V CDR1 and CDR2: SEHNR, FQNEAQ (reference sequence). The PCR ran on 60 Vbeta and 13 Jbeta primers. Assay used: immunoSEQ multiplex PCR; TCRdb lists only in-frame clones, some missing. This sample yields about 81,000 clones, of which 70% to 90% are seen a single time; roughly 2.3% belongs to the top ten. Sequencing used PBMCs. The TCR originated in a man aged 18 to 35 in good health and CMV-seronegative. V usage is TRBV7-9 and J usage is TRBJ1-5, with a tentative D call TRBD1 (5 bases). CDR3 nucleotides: TGTGCCAGCAGCTCTGACAGCAGCAATCAGCCCCAGCATTTT. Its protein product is CASSSDSSNQPQHF.